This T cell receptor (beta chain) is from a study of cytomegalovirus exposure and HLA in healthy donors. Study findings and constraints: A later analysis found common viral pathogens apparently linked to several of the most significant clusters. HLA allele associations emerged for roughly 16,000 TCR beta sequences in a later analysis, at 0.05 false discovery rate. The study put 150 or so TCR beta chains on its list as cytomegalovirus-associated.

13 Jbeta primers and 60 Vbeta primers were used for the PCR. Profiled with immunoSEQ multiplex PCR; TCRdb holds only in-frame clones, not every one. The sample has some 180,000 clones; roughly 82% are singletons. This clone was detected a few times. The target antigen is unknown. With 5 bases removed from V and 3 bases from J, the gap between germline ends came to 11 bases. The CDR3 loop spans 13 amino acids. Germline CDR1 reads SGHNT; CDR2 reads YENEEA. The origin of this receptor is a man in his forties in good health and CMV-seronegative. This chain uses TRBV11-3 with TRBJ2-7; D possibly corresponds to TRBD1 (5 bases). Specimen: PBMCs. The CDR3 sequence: CASSQGRVYEQYF. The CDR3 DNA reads TGTGCCAGCAGCCAGGGTCGGGTCTACGAGCAGTACTTC.